This T cell receptor (beta chain) stems from a study of blood T cell repertoires in COVID-19 (dated by TCRdb to about 2020). Notes on the research overall: Samples covering the acute and convalescent phases of COVID-19 were provided by collaborators in the United States, Italy and Spain. The prospective study material was composed of cDNA or gDNA derived from T cells, B-cell-depleted T cells, or PBMCs. Subjects who had been exposed to COVID-19, were actively infected with it, or had recovered from it provided the deeply sampled blood TCRbeta repertoires that made up the dataset. The repertoires were released in a freely available public database intended as a resource for research on the immune response to SARS-CoV-2. The samples were drawn from the first 160 participants of the ongoing ImmuneRACE study and from 950 to 1,500 subjects provided by 6 global collaborators. Nearly every sample came with metadata listing a de-identified subject ID, COVID-19 status, age in years and sex. Where HLA class I and class II types were available, the types were taken from metadata supplied by the sample provider, not from assay-based typing.

Participants in the prospective study were enrolled through a virtual design, were aged 18 to 89 years, and lived in about 25 United States geographic areas. In the prospective study, participants were assigned to cohorts based on the clinical history participants reported in a screening survey and a study questionnaire. Recovered participants in ImmuneRACE Cohort 3 were defined by two consecutive negative NP/OP PCR tests, clearance by a healthcare professional, or resolution of symptoms. In the prospective study, mobile phlebotomists collected whole blood, serum and a nasopharyngeal or oropharyngeal swab from each participant. Over an approximately 2-month period, participants in the prospective study had the option of providing additional blood draws and questionnaires. Before DNA extraction, prospective study blood samples were shipped either frozen or at room temperature. Overall results and qualifications from the work: How much clinical and demographic metadata was included differed by source and by participant, and the metadata was provided uncurated.

As regards this clone: There is no known antigen for this receptor. No base quality values were provided; no much bigger clone lies one nucleotide off.

The immunoSEQ Assay, a bias-controlled multiplex PCR, was used to amplify TCRbeta CDR3 regions from genomic DNA. The study's own analysis went as follows. The number of nucleated cells in each sample was estimated from the amplification of reference gene primers within the assay. To quantify the absolute abundance of each unique TCRbeta CDR3 rearrangement, sequence reads were collapsed and filtered. For each sample, productive Simpson clonality was calculated as the square root of Simpson's diversity index across productive rearrangements. This immuneACCESS table, as held by TCRdb, lists in-frame sequences with V and J called but not all clones. Of the missing ones, under half trace to an unresolved V gene in checked studies; the others have no known cause. Clone size and V and J calls were adopted from that table, with D and trimming inferred from the DNA. A total of some 290,000 clones appear in this sample, around 92% of them only once. Together, the top ten hold less than 9.5% of the sample.

V and J are truncated by 6 bases and 5 bases respectively, leaving an intervening sequence of 14 bases. There are 14 amino acids in the CDR3, from cysteine to phenylalanine inclusive. CDR3 DNA only is kept here, 42 bases in frame from base 1. CDR1 MNHEY and CDR2 SMNVEV were looked up in the germline V gene (reference sequence). The chain joins TRBV27 to TRBJ2-1; the best D guess is TRBD2, with 6 bases matching. The source of this sequence is a woman in her twenties or thirties who had recovered from COVID-19. Sequencing was done on a sample of PBMCs or T cells enriched from blood (not recorded which). The nucleotides read TGTGCCAGCAGATGGGACTTCAGGAACAATGAGCAGTTCTTC. Translated, this gives CASRWDFRNNEQFF.